This T cell receptor beta chain was recovered during a study of technical replicates of blood from several donors (dated by TCRdb to about 2017). Worth noting for this clone: Its antigen specificity is not known. The record has no base qualities; no much larger clone is one base away.

Looking up the germline V gene yields CDR1 SGHDT and CDR2 YYEEEE. Germline trimming amounts to 3 bases on V and 7 bases on J, with 8 as the count of junction bases outside the gene matches. From the cysteine through the phenylalanine, the CDR3 covers 15 amino acids. Of the read, only the CDR3 DNA is kept; its 45 bases are in frame from base 1. Libraries were constructed by the immunoSEQ multiplex PCR assay. The immuneACCESS repertoire file appears here via TCRdb, limited to in-frame rearrangements. These files lack a portion of the clones; in checked studies, under half of the deficit traces to unresolved V genes, and the cause of the others is not known. Here the sample has 14,000 or so clones; around 82% occur a single time. The biggest ten clones account for roughly a tenth of the sample.

This sequence was found in a human donor in good health. Material for sequencing was PBMCs. The chain employs TRBV5-6 and TRBJ2-7; TRBD2 matches 12 bases in the middle. The DNA reads as follows: TGTGCCAGCAGCTGGAGGACTAGCGGGACGGGTGAGCAGTACTTC. Its product reads: CASSWRTSGTGEQYF.